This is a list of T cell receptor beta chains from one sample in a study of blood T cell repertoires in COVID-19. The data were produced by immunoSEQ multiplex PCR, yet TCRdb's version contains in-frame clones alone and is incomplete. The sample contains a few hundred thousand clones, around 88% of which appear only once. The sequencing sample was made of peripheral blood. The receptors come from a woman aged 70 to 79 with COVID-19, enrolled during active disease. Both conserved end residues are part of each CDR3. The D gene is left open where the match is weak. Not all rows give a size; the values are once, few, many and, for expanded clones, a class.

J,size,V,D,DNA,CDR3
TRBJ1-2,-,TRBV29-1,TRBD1,TGCAGCACTCCCGAGGGGGCCTACGGCTACACCTTC,CSTPEGAYGYTF
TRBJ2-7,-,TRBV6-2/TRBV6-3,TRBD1,TGTGCCAGCAGTTCCGGGACAGGGGGCTTCTACGAGCAGTACTTC,CASSSGTGGFYEQYF
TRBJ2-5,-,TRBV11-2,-,TGTGCCAGCAGCCCCGGGGGTACCCAAGAGACCCAGTACTTC,CASSPGGTQETQYF
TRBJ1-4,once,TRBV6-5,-,TGTGCCAGCAGGTCGAGTGAAAAACTGTTTTTT,CASRSSEKLFF
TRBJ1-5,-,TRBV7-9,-,TGTGCCAGCAGCCCCGCGGATGGTAGTCAGCCCCAGCATTTT,CASSPADGSQPQHF
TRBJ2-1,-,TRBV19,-,TGTGCCAGTAGGACGGGGGGCCTGGGGAATGAGCAGTTCTTC,CASRTGGLGNEQFF
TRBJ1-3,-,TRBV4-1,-,TGCGCCAGCAGCCACCTGGCCCTGGTGGGAAACACCATATATTTT,CASSHLALVGNTIYF
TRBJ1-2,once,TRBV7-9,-,TGTGCCAGCAGCTTAGAACTCCTAAACGACTATGGCTACACCTTC,CASSLELLNDYGYTF
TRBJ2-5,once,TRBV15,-,TGTGCCACCAGCAGAGATTGGCGGCCCGAGACCCAGTACTTC,CATSRDWRPETQYF
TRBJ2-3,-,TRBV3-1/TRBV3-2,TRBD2,TGTGCCAGCAGCCAAACTAGCGGGGTTTCAGATACGCAGTATTTT,CASSQTSGVSDTQYF
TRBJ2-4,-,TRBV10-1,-,TGCGCCAGCAGTGAAGGCGGCCTAGCCAAAAACATTCAGTACTTC,CASSEGGLAKNIQYF
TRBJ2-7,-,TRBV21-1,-,TGTGCCAGCAGCTCCTGGACAGGGGGCGACGAGCAGTACTTC,CASSSWTGGDEQYF
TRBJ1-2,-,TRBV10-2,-,TGCGCCAGCAGTGTTCAGGCACCCAACTATGGCTACACCTTC,CASSVQAPNYGYTF
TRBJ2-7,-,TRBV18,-,TGTGCCAGCTCACCACAGTCGAGCTCCTACGAGCAGTACTTC,CASSPQSSSYEQYF
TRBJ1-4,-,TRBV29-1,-,TGCAGCGTTGTAACAGGGGAAAAACTGTTTTTT,CSVVTGEKLFF
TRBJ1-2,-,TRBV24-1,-,TGTGCCACCAGTGATGGGGCAGTCGGGGGCTACACCTTC,CATSDGAVGGYTF
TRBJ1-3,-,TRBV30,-,TGTGCCTGGAGTCTGGCCGGAGGGTTTGCTGGAAACACCATATATTTT,CAWSLAGGFAGNTIYF
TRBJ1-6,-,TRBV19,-,TGTGCCAGTAGTATAGATAGCGGGGGTAATTCACCCCTCCACTTT,CASSIDSGGNSPLHF
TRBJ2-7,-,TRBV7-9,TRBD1,TGTGCCAGCAGCTTTGACAGGGACTCCTACGAGCAGTACTTC,CASSFDRDSYEQYF
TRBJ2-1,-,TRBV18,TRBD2,TGTGCCAGCTCAACCACTAGCGGGGGGCACAATGAGCAGTTCTTC,CASSTTSGGHNEQFF
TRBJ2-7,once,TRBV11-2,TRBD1,TGTGCCAGCAGCGGGGGGACAGGGCCAACGTGGGAGCAGTACTTC,CASSGGTGPTWEQYF
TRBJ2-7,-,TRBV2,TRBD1,TGTGCCAGCATTAAAACTTACCCGACAGGGGGCAACGAGCAGTACTTC,CASIKTYPTGGNEQYF
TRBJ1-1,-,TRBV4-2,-,TGTGCCAGCAGCCAAGCCCTCCCGGGAGGGACCCCAAAAGGGTGGGAAGCTTTCTTT,CASSQALPGGTPKGWEAFF
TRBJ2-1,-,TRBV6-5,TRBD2,TGTGCCAGCATTCACTGGCGGGGGAGGAGCGATGAGCAGTTCTTC,CASIHWRGRSDEQFF
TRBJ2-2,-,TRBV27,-,TGTGCCAGCAGTTTTACAGGGTCCGCCGGGGAGCTGTTTTTT,CASSFTGSAGELFF
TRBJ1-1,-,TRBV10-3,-,TGTGCCATCAGTGAGTCAGCGGGGTCGGCTTTCTTT,CAISESAGSAFF
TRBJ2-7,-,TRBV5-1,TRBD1,TGCGCCAGCAGCCATGGACAGGGGGGCTACGAGCAGTACTTC,CASSHGQGGYEQYF
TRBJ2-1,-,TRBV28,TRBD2,TGTGCCAGCAGTTCATCGACTAGCGGGGGGCACAATGAGCAGTTCTTC,CASSSSTSGGHNEQFF
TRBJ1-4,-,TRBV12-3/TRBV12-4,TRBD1,TGTGCCAGCAGCCTTAGCCGGACAGGGGCGCTTTTT,CASSLSRTGALF
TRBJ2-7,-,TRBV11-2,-,TGTGCCAGCGGTTTGGGTGTTGCAGGGAACGAGCAGTACTTC,CASGLGVAGNEQYF
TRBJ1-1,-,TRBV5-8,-,TGTGCCAGCAGCTTTGGGGGGGCTGGTGAAGCTTTCTTT,CASSFGGAGEAFF
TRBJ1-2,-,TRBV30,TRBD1,TGTGCCTGGAGTGCGACAGGGGGCAATGGCTACACCTTC,CAWSATGGNGYTF
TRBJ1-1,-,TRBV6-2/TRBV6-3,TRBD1,TGTGCCAGCAGTTCGACAGGGTTTTCCACTGAAGCTTTCTTT,CASSSTGFSTEAFF
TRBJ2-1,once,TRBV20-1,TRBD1,TGCAGTGCTAGTGCCAGGGACAGGGGTTACAATGAGCAGTTCTTC,CSASARDRGYNEQFF
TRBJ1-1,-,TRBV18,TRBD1,TGTGCCAGCTCACCAGGGACAGGAGCTGAAGCTTTCTTT,CASSPGTGAEAFF
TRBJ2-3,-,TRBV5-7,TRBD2,TGTGCCAGCAGCTTGGGGGGGGCTAGCGGGGCGAATACGCAGTATTTT,CASSLGGASGANTQYF
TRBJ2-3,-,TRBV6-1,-,TGTGCCAGCACTAGCCAGCAGGGCACAGATACGCAGTATTTT,CASTSQQGTDTQYF
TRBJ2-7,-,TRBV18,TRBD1,TGTGCCAGCTCACCAGGACAGGGGTTTACCTACGAGCAGTACTTC,CASSPGQGFTYEQYF
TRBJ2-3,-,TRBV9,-,TGTGCCAGCAGCGTACAGGAGGGAGATACGCAGTATTTT,CASSVQEGDTQYF
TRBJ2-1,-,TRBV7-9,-,TGTGCCAGCAGCCCGTCAGGGGGGTGGCTCTACAATGAGCAGTTCTTC,CASSPSGGWLYNEQFF
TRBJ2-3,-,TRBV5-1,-,TGCGCCAGCAGCATGCTCTCAACTAGTGCGGGAGATACGCAGTATTTT,CASSMLSTSAGDTQYF
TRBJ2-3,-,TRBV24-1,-,TGTGCCACCAGTGATACGCGATTCACAGATACGCAGTATTTT,CATSDTRFTDTQYF
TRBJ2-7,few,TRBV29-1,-,TGCAGCGCCGGACAGACACCCTACGAGCAGTACTTC,CSAGQTPYEQYF
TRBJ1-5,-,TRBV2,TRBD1,TGTGCCAGCAGTGGGGACAGTAATCAGCCCCAGCATTTT,CASSGDSNQPQHF
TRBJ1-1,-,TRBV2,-,TGTGCCAGCACTTGGGGGGACACTGAAGCTTTCTTT,CASTWGDTEAFF
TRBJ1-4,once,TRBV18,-,TGTGCCAGCTCACCAGTCCTCCCAGGAACTAATGAAAAACTGTTTTTT,CASSPVLPGTNEKLFF
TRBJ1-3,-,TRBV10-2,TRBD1,TGCGCCAGTACAGGGGGCGACGGGAACACCATATATTTT,CASTGGDGNTIYF
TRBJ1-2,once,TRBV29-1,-,TGCAGCGCAGGACACTACAGCTATGGCTACACCTTC,CSAGHYSYGYTF
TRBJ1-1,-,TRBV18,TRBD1,TGTGCCAGCTCACCACCGACAGGGGGACACACTGAAGCTTTCTTT,CASSPPTGGHTEAFF
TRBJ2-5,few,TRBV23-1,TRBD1,TGCGCCAGCAGTCCGTCCGACAGGGACAAAGAGACCCAGTACTTC,CASSPSDRDKETQYF
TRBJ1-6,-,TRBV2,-,TGTGCCAGCAGTGCCGGGGAGGGGGGAAGCAGGGCCCTCCACTTT,CASSAGEGGSRALHF
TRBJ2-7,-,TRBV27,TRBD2,TGTGCCAGCAGTTTATCGGGACGGGAGGACGAGCAGTACTTC,CASSLSGREDEQYF
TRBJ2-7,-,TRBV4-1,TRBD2,TGCGCCAGCAGCCCAACACCCCTAGCGGGAGCCTACGAGCAGTACTTC,CASSPTPLAGAYEQYF
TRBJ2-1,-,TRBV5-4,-,TGTGCCAGCAGCGGCAGACAGACCAATGAGCAGTTCTTC,CASSGRQTNEQFF